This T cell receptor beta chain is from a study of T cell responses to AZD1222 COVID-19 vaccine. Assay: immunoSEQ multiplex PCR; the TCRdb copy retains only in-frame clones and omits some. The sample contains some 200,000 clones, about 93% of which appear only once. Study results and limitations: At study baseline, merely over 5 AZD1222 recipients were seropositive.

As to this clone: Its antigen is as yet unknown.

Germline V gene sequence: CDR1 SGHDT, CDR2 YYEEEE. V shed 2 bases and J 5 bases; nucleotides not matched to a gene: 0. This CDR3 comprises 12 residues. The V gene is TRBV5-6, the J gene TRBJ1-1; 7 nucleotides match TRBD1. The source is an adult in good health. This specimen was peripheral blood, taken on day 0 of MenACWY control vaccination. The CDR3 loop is CASSLQGTEAFF. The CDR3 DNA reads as TGTGCCAGCAGCTTACAGGGGACTGAAGCTTTCTTT.